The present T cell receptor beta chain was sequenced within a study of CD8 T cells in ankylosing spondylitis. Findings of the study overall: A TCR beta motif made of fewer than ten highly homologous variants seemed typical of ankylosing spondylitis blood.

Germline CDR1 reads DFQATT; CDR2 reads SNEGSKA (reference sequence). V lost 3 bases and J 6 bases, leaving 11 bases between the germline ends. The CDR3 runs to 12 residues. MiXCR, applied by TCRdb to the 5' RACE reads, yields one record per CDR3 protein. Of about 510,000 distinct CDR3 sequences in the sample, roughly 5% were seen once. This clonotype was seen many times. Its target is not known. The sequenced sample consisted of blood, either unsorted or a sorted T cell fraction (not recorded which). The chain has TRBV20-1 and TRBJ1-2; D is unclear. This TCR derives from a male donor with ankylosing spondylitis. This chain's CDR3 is CSASQGFNGYTF. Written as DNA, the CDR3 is TGCAGTGCTAGTCAAGGGTTCAATGGCTACACCTTC.